This T cell receptor beta chain was captured in a study of vaccination effects on CD4 cells after COVID-19. In the ViraFEST assay, antigen-specific CD4+ clonotypes were identified by expansion after peptide-pool stimulation. CD4+ T cell isolation took place after nine to eleven days of culture. Of the BNT162b2 and mRNA-1273 vaccines, participants received two doses of one or the other. Researchers swapped half the medium for IL-2 medium on both days 3 and 7. The CDR3 spans 11 residues. Germline values: CDR1 SEHNR, CDR2 FQNEAQ (reference sequence). The germline V and J ends were trimmed by 8 bases and 0 bases, with 4 bases remaining between them. Comments on this clone: Its antigen is currently unknown.

Data came from immunoSEQ multiplex PCR; TCRdb stores just in-frame clones and leaves some out. The sample has tens of thousands of clones; more than 60% are singletons. Study results and caveats: Healthy vaccine recipients' vaccine-induced clones were almost all SARS-CoV-2 mono-reactive. By a late point after vaccination, infection- and vaccine-induced clones had shrunk markedly through clonal contraction.

The gene calls are TRBV7-9 and TRBJ1-1; D not certain. The source material was CD4+ T cells from PBMCs cultured with HCoV-NL63 spike peptides, sampled after COVID-19 vaccination. The clonotype comes from a human donor who received a COVID-19 vaccine. The CDR3 DNA is TGTGCCAGCGAGATGAACACTGAAGCTTTCTTT. This codes for CASEMNTEAFF.